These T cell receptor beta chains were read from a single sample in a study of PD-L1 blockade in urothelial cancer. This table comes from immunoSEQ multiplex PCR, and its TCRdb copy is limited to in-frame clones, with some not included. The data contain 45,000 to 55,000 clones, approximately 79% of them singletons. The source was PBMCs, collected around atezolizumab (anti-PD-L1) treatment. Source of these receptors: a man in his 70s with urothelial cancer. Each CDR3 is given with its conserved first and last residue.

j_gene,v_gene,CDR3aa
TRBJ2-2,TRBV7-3,CASSLGGDHTGELFF
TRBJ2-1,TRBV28,CASSGSSGRGPQFF
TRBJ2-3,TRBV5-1,CASSLEGPGADTQYF
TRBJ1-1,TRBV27,CASSDPGTGGRGAFF
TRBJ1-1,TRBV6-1,CASSEAAGNTEAFF
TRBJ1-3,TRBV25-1,CASSEGGIGNTIYF
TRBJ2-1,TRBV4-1,CASSRSGTAASYNEQFF
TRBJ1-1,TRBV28,CASSSTGGPTEAFF
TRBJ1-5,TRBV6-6,CASIRTGFSNQPQHF
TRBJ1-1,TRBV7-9,CASSLLQGGTEAFF
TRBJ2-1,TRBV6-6,CASMSLTGANEQFF
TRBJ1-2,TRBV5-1,CASSLVGQTYGYTF
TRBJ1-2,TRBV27,CASSSADRVRGYTF
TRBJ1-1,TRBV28,CASSLRTVLNTEAFF
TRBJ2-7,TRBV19,CASRGLAQNEQYF
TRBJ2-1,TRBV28,CASSRRTGDNEQFF
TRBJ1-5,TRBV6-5,CASSRTGGNQPQHF
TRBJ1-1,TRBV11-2,CASSLRNTEAFF
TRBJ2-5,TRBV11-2,CASSLGPGRETQYF